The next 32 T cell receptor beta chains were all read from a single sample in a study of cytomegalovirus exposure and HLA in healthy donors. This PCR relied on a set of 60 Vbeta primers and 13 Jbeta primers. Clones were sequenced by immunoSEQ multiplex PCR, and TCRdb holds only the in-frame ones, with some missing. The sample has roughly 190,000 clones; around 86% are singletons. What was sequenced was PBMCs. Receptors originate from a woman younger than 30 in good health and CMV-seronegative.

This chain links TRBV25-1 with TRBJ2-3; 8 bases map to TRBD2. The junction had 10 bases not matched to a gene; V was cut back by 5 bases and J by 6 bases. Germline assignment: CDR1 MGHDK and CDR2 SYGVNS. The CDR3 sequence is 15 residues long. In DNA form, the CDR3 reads TGTGCCAGCAGTAGTCTGCGGGAGGCCGGCGATACGCAGTATTTT. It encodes CASSSLREAGDTQYF.

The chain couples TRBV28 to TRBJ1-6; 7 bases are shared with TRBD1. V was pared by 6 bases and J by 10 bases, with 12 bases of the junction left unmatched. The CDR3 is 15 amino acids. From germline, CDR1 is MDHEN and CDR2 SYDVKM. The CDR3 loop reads CASRGQSGGRSPLHF. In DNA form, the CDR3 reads TGTGCCAGCAGGGGACAGTCCGGGGGCCGGTCACCCCTCCACTTT.

For the CDR3, the DNA is TGCGCCAGCAGCCAAACAGCGACTAGCGGGAGGGCTGCTTGGACAGATACGCAGTATTTT. Its translation is CASSQTATSGRAAWTDTQYF. The genes are TRBV4-3 and TRBJ2-3; 14 bases align to TRBD2. V gave up 2 bases and J gave up 3 bases; unmatched junction bases: 13. This CDR3 has 20 amino acids. Per germline, CDR1 LGHNA and CDR2 YSLEER.

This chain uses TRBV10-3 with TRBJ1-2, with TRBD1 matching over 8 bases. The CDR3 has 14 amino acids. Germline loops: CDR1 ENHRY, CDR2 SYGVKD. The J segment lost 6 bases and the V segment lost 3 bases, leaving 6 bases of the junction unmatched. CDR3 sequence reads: CAISEAGGADGYTF. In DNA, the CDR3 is TGTGCCATCAGTGAAGCAGGGGGCGCCGATGGCTACACCTTC.

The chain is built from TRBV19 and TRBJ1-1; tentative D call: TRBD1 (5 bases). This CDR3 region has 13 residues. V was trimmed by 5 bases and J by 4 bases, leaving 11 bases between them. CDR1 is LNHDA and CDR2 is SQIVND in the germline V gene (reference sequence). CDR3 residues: CASSPGHVTEAFF. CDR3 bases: TGTGCCAGTAGTCCCGGACATGTCACTGAAGCTTTCTTT.

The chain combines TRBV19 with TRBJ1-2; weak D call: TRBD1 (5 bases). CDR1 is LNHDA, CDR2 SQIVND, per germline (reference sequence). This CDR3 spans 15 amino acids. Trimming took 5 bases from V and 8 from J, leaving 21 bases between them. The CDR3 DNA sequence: TGTGCCAGTAGTCCCCTCCGGGTCTCGGGGGAGGGCTACACCTTC. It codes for CASSPLRVSGEGYTF. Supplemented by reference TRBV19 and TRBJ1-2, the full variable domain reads DGGITQSPKYLFRKEGQNVTLSCEQNLNHDAMYWYRQDPGQGLRLIYYSQIVNDFQKGDIAEGYSVSREKKESFPLTVTSAQKNPTAFYLCASSPLRVSGEGYTFGSGTRLTVV.

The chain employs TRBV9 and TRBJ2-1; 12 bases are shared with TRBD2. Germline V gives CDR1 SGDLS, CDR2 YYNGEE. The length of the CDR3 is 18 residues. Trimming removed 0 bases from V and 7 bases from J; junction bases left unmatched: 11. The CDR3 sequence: CASSVAGGGLAGLNEQFF. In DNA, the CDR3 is TGTGCCAGCAGCGTAGCGGGAGGGGGACTAGCGGGCCTAAATGAGCAGTTCTTC.

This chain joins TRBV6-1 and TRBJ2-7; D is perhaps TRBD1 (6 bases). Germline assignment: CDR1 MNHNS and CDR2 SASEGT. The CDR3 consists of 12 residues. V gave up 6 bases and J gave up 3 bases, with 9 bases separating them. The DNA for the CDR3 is TGTGCCAGCAGGTCGGACAGCTACGAGCAGTACTTC. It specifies CASRSDSYEQYF.

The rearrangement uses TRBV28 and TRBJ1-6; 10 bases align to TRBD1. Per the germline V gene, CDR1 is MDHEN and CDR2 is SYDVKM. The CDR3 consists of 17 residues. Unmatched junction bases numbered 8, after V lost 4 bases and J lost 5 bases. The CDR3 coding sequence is TGTGCCAGCAGTTCGCCGGGACAGGGGAAAAATAATTCACCCCTCCACTTT. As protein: CASSSPGQGKNNSPLHF. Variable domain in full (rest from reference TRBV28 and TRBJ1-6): DVKVTQSSRYLVKRTGEKVFLECVQDMDHENMFWYRQDPGLGLRLIYFSYDVKMKEKGDIPEGYSVSREKKERFSLILESASTNQTSMYLCASSSPGQGKNNSPLHFGNGTRLTVT.

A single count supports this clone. The CDR3 sequence is CASSPTGYWLYGYTF. CDR3 sequence (DNA): TGTGCCAGCAGCCCGACAGGGTATTGGCTCTATGGCTACACCTTC. V is TRBV5-6 and J is TRBJ1-2; 7 bases match TRBD1. V trimming: 4 bases; J trimming: 4 bases; junction bases outside the gene matches: 10. Germline assignment: CDR1 SGHDT and CDR2 YYEEEE. This CDR3 spans 15 amino acids. The full variable domain, rest sourced from reference TRBV5-6 and TRBJ1-2, is DAGVTQSPTHLIKTRGQQVTLRCSPKSGHDTVSWYQQALGQGPQFIFQYYEEEERQRGNFPDRFSGHQFPNYSSELNVNALLLGDSALYLCASSPTGYWLYGYTFGSGTRLTVV.

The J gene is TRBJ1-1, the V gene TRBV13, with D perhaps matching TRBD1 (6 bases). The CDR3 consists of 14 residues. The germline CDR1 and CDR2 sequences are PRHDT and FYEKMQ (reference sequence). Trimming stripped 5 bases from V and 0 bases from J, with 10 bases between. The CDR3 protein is CASSDRNMNTEAFF. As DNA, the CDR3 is TGTGCCAGCAGCGACAGGAACATGAACACTGAAGCTTTCTTT.

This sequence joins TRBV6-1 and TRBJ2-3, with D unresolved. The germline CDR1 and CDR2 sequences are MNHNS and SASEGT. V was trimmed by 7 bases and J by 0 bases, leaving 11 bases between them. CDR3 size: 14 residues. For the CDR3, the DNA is TGTGCCAGCATCCTTACCCAGAGCACAGATACGCAGTATTTT. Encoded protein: CASILTQSTDTQYF.

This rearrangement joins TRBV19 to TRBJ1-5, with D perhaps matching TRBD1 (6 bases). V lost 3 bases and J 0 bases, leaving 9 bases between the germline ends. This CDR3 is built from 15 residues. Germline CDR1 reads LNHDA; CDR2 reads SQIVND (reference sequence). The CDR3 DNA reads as TGTGCCAGTAGTATTGGACAGAATAGCAATCAGCCCCAGCATTTT. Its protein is CASSIGQNSNQPQHF.

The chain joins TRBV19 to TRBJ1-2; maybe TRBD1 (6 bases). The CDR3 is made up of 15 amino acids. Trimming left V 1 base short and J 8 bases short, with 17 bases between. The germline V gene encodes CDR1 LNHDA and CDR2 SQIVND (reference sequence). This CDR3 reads CASSIVDSLTRGYTF. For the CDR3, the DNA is TGTGCCAGTAGTATAGTGGACAGCCTAACGCGAGGCTACACCTTC.

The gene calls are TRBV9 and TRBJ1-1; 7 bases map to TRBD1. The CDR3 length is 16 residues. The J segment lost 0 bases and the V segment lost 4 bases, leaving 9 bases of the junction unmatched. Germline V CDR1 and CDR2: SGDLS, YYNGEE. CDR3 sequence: CASSPRTGRVNTEAFF. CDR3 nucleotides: TGTGCCAGCAGCCCGCGGACAGGTCGGGTGAACACTGAAGCTTTCTTT.

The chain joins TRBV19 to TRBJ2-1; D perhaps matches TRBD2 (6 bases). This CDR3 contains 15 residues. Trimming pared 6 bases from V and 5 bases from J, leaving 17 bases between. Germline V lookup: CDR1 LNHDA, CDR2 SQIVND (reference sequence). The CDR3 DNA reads TGTGCCAGTAGACTTCTAGCGTTAACCCACAATGAGCAGTTCTTC. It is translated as CASRLLALTHNEQFF.

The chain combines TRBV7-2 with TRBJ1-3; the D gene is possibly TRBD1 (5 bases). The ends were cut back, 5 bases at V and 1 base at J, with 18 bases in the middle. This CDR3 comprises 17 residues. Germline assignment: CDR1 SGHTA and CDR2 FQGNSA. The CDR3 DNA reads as TGTGCCAGCAGCCCTCAACCCCTCGACAGTTCTGGAAACACCATATATTTT. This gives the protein CASSPQPLDSSGNTIYF.

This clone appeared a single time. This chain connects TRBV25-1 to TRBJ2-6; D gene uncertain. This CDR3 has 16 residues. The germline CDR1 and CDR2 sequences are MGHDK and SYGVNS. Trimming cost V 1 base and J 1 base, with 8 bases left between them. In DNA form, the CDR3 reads TGTGCCAGCAGTGAATGGAGAGAGTCTGGGGCCAACGTCCTGACTTTC. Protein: CASSEWRESGANVLTF. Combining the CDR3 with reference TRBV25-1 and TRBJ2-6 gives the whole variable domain EADIYQTPRYLVIGTGKKITLECSQTMGHDKMYWYQQDPGMELHLIHYSYGVNSTEKGDLSSESTVSRIRTEHFPLTLESARPSHTSQYLCASSEWRESGANVLTFGAGSRLTVL.

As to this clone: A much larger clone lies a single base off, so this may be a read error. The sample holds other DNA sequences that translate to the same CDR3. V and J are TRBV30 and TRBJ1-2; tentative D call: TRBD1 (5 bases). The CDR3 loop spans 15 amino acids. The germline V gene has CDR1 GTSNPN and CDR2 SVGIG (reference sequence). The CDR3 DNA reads TGCGCCTGGAGGAGCTGGGCAGGGACTTTCTATGGCTACACCTTC. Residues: CAWRSWAGTFYGYTF.

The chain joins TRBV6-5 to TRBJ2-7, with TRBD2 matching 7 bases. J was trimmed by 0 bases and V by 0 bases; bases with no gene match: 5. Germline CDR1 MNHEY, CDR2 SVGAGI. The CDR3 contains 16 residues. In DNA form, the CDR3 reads TGTGCCAGCAGTTACTCTGGCGGGGGAACCTCCTACGAGCAGTACTTC. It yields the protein CASSYSGGGTSYEQYF.

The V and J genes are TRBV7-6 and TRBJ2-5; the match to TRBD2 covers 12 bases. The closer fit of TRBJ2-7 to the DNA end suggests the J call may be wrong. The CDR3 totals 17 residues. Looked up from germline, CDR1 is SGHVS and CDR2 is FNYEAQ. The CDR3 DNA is TGTGCCAGCAGCTTAGGCAGACTAGCGGGGGCTGGGAACGAGCAGTACTTC. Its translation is CASSLGRLAGAGNEQYF.

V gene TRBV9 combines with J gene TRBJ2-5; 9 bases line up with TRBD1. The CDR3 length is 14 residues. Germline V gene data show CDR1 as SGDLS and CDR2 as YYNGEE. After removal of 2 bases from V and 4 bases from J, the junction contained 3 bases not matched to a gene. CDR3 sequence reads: CASSVGQGGETQYF. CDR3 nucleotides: TGTGCCAGCAGCGTGGGACAGGGCGGAGAGACCCAGTACTTC.

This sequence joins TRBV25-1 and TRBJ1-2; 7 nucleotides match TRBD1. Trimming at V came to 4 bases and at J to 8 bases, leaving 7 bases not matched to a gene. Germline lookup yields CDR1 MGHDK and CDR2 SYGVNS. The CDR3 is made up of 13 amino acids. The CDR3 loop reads CASSGRQGRGYTF. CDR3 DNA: TGTGCCAGCAGTGGCCGACAGGGAAGGGGCTACACCTTC.

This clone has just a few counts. The CDR3 loop reads CASSLYGDTQYF. Here the CDR3 DNA reads TGCGCCAGCAGCTTGTACGGAGATACGCAGTATTTT. The rearrangement uses TRBV5-1 and TRBJ2-3, with no clear D. The length of the CDR3 is 12 residues. The germline gives CDR1 SGHRS, CDR2 YFSETQ. Trimming stripped 1 base from V and 5 bases from J, with 5 bases between.

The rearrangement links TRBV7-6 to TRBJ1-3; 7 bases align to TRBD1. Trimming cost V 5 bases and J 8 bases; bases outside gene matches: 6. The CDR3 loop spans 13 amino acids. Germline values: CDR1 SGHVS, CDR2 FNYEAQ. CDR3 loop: CASSPRQGHTIYF. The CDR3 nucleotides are TGTGCCAGCAGCCCCCGACAGGGACACACCATATATTTT.

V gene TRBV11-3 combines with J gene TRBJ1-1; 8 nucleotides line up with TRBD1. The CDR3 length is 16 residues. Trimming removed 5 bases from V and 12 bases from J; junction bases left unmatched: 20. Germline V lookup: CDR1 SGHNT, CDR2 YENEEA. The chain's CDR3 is CASSPGPLQGVTRTFF. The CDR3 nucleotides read TGTGCCAGCAGCCCAGGCCCCCTACAGGGGGTTACGAGAACTTTCTTT. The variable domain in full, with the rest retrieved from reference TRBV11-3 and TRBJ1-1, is EAGVVQSPRYKIIEKKQPVAFWCNPISGHNTLYWYLQNLGQGPELLIRYENEEAVDDSQLPKDRFSAERLKGVDSTLKIQPAELGDSAVYLCASSPGPLQGVTRTFFGQGTRLTVV.

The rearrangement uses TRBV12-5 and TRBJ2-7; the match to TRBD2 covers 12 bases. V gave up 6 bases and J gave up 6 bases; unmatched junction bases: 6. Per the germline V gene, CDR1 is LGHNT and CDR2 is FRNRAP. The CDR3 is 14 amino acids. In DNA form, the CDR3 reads TGTGCTAGTGGGATGACTAGCGGGAGAGGCGAGCAGTACTTC. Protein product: CASGMTSGRGEQYF.

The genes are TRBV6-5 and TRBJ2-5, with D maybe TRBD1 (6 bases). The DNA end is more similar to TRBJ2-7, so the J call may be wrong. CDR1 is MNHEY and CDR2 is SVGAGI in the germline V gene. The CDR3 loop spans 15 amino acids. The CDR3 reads CASSYLGQPTYEQYF. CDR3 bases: TGTGCCAGCAGTTACCTCGGACAGCCGACCTACGAGCAGTACTTC.

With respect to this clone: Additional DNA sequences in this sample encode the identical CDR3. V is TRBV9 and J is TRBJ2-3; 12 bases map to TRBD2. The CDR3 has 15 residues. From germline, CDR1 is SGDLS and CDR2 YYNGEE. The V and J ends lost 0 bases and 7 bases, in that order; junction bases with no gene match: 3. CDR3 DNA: TGTGCCAGCAGCGTAGCGGGACTAGCGGGTAATACGCAGTATTTT. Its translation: CASSVAGLAGNTQYF.

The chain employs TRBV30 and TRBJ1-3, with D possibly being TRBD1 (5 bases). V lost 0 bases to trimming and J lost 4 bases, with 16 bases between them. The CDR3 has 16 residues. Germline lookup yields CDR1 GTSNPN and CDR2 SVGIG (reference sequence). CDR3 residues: CAWSVPVVWGGNTIYF. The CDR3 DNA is TGTGCCTGGAGTGTACCGGTCGTCTGGGGCGGAAACACCATATATTTT.

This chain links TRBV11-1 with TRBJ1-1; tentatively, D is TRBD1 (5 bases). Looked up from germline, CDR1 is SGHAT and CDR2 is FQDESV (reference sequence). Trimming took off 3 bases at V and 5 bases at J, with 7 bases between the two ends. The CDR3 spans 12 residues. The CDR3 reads CASSFRGTEAFF. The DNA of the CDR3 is TGTGCCAGCAGCTTTCGGGGGACTGAAGCTTTCTTT. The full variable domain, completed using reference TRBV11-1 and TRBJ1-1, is EAEVAQSPRYKITEKSQAVAFWCDPISGHATLYWYRQILGQGPELLVQFQDESVVDDSQLPKDRFSAERLKGVDSTLKIQPAELGDSAMYLCASSFRGTEAFFGQGTRLTVV.

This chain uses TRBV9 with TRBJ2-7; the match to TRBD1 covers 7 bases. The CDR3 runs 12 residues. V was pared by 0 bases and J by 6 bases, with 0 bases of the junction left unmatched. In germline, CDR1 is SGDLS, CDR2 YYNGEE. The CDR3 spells CASSVDRGEQYF. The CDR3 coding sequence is TGTGCCAGCAGCGTAGACAGGGGCGAGCAGTACTTC.